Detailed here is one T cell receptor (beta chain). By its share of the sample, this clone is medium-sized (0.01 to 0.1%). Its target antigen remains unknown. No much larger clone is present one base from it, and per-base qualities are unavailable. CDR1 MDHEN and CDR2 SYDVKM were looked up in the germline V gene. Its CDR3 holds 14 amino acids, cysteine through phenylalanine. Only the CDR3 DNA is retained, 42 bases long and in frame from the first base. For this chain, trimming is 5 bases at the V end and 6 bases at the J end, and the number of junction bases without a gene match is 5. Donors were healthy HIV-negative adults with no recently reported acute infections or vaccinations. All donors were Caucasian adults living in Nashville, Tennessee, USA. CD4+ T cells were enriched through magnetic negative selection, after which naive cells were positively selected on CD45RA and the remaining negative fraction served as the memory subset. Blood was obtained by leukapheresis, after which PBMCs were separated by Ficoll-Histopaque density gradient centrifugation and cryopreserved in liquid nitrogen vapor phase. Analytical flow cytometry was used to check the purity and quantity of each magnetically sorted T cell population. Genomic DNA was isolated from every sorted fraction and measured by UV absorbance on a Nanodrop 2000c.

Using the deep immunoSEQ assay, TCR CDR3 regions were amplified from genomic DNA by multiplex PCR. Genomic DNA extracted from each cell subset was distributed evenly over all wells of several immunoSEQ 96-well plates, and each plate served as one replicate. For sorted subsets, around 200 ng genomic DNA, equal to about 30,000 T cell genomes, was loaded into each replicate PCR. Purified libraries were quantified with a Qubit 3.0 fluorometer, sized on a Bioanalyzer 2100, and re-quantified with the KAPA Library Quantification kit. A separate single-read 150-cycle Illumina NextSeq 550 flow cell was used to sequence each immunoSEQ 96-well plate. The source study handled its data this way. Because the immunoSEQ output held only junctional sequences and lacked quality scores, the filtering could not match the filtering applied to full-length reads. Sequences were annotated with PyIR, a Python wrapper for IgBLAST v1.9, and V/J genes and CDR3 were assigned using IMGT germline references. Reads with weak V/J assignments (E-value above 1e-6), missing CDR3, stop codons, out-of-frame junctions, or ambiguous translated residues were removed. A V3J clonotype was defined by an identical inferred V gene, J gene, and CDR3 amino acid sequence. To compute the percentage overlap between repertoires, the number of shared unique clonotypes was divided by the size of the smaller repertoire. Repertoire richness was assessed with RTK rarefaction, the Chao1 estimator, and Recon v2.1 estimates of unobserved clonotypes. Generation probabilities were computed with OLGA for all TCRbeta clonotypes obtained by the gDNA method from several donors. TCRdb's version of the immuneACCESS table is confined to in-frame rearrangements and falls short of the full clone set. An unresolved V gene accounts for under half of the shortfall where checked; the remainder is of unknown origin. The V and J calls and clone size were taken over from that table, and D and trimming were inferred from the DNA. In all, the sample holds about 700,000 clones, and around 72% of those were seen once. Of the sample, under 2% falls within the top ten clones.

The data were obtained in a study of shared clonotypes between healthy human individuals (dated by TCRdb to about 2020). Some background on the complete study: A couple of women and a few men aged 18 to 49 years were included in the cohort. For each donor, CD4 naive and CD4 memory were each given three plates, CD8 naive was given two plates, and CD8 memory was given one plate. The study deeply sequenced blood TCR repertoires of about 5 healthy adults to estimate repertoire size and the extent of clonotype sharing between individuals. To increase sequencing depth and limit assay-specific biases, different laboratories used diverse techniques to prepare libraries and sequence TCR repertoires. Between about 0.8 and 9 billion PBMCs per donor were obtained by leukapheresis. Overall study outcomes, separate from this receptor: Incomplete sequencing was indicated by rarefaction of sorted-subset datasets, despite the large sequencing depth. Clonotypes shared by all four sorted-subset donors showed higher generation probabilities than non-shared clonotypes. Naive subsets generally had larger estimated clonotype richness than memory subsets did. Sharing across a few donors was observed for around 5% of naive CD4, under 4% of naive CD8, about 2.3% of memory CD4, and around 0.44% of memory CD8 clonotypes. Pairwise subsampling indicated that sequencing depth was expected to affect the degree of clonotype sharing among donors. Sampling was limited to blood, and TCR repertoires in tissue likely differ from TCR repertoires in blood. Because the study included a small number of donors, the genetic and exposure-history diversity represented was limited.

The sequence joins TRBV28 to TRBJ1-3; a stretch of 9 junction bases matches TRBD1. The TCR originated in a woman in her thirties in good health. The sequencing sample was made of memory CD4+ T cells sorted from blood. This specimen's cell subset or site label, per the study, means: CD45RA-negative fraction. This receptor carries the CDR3 CASSRTGAANTIYF. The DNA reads TGTGCCAGCAGTCGGACAGGGGCGGCAAACACCATATATTTT.